The following is a T cell receptor (beta chain) sequence with its context. The record originates from a study of shared clonotypes between healthy human individuals. Profiled with immunoSEQ multiplex PCR; TCRdb holds only in-frame clones, not every one. This sample has about 2.4 million clones, with 93% found just once. Sequencing used naive CD4+ T cells from PBMCs. Subset indicated: CD45RA+ positively selected. The sequence came from a man younger than 35 in good health. Some clones in this sample may be carry-over from other donors' samples.

CDR3 bases: TGTGCCAGCAGCGTTTACAGGGCCACTGAAGCTTTCTTT. This encodes CASSVYRATEAFF. This chain joins TRBV7-3 and TRBJ1-1, with D possibly being TRBD1 (6 bases). The CDR3 has 13 residues. The V and J ends lost 5 bases and 4 bases respectively, with 11 bases between them. The germline V gene has CDR1 SGHTA and CDR2 FQGTGA.